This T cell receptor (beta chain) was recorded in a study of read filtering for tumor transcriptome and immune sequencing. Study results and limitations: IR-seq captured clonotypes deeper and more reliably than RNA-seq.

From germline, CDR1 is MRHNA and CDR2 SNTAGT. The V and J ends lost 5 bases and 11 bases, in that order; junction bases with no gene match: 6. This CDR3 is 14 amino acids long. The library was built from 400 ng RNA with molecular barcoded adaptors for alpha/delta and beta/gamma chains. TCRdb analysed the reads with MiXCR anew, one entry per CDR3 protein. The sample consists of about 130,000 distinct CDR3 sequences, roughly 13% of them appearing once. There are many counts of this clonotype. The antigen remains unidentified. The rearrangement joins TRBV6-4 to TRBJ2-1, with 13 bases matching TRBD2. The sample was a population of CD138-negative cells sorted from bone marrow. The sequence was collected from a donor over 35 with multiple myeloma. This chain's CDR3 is CASSNGLAGAQQFF. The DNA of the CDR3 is TGTGCCAGCAGTAATGGACTAGCGGGGGCTCAGCAGTTCTTC.